This T cell receptor beta chain was profiled in a study of blood T cell repertoires in COVID-19. This clone was recorded once. The germline V gene has CDR1 SGHTA and CDR2 FQGNSA. V dropped 1 base and J dropped 0; count of bases not matched to a gene: 8. The CDR3 extends over 17 amino acids. Those enrolled, adults aged roughly 18 to 95 years, came from about 24 US areas. Measured with immunoSEQ multiplex PCR; TCRdb has only the in-frame clones, and not every one. This table has 100,000 to 150,000 clones, about 86% appearing once. This chain uses TRBV7-2 with TRBJ2-5; 7 positions match TRBD2. This clonotype was obtained from a man between 35 and 55 years old with acute COVID-19. The specimen sequenced was PBMCs or T cells enriched from blood (not recorded which). This CDR3 reads CASSLEGGYFNQETQYF. The CDR3 DNA reads as TGTGCCAGCAGCTTAGAGGGAGGGTATTTTAACCAAGAGACCCAGTACTTC.